This T cell receptor (beta chain) was sequenced during a study of early T cells in non-severe SARS-CoV-2 infection. This clonotype was observed a handful of times. The TCR library protocol attached unique molecular identifiers to the individual cDNA molecules. TCRdb passed the 5' RACE reads through MiXCR, listing each CDR3 protein once. Seen here are around 27,000 distinct CDR3 sequences, 3.9% observed once, and the top ten hold approximately 8.2%. The CDR3 is made up of 13 amino acids. Per the germline V gene, CDR1 is SGHTA and CDR2 is FQGNSA. The germline V and J ends were trimmed by 5 bases and 0 bases, with 7 bases remaining between them.

This receptor was taken from an adult who was a healthcare worker with PCR-confirmed SARS-CoV-2 infection or an uninfected control (not recorded which). Material for sequencing was whole blood. The chain is built from TRBV7-2 and TRBJ1-2, with no clear D. CDR3 DNA sequence: TGTGCCAGCAGCGAGCCCCCTAACTATGGCTACACCTTC. Protein product: CASSEPPNYGYTF.